One and the same sample provided the 5 T cell receptor beta chains below, sequenced in a study of blood T cell repertoires in COVID-19. Profiled with immunoSEQ multiplex PCR; TCRdb holds only in-frame clones, not every one. The sample lists 150,000 to 200,000 clones; approximately 88% were seen once. Sequencing was carried out using PBMCs or T cells enriched from blood (not recorded which). These TCRs come from a woman under 30 who had recovered from COVID-19.

This chain joins TRBV28 and TRBJ2-7, with D possibly being TRBD1 (6 bases). The germline V gene encodes CDR1 MDHEN and CDR2 SYDVKM. The CDR3 runs to 14 residues. With 8 bases removed from V and 1 base from J, the gap between germline ends came to 15 bases. Here the CDR3 DNA reads TGTGCCAGCCTCCGGAAGGGGGTATCCTACGAGCAGTACTTC. Translating it yields CASLRKGVSYEQYF.

The chain couples TRBV4-1 to TRBJ2-5; 11 bases fit TRBD2. Looked up from germline, CDR1 is MGHRA and CDR2 is YSYEKL. V trimming: 0 bases; J trimming: 4 bases; junction bases outside the gene matches: 7. The CDR3 extends over 17 amino acids. In DNA, the CDR3 is TGCGCCAGCAGCCAAGAATACCCAGGACTAGCGGGAGAGACCCAGTACTTC. Encoded protein: CASSQEYPGLAGETQYF.

The V call is TRBV27, the J call TRBJ1-6; 7 nucleotides align to TRBD1. CDR1 is MNHEY, CDR2 SMNVEV, per germline (reference sequence). Trimming took 0 bases from V and 9 from J; bases not matched to a gene: 5. CDR3 length: 15 amino acids. The CDR3 sequence: CASSLSKGALSPLHF. The CDR3 DNA follows: TGTGCCAGCAGTTTATCAAAGGGGGCCCTTTCACCCCTCCACTTT.

V usage is TRBV7-9 and J usage is TRBJ2-2; no reliable D call. CDR3 length equals 13 residues. V was trimmed by 5 bases and J by 5 bases, leaving 9 bases between them. CDR1 and CDR2 (germline): SEHNR, FQNEAQ (reference sequence). CDR3 in amino acids: CASSPLGTGELFF. Here the CDR3 DNA reads TGTGCCAGCAGCCCACTTGGTACCGGGGAGCTGTTTTTT.

The chain employs TRBV7-2 and TRBJ2-2; D is possibly TRBD1 (5 bases). The CDR3 consists of 16 residues. Germline V gene data show CDR1 as SGHTA and CDR2 as FQGNSA. V was clipped by 0 bases and J by 1 base, with 9 bases between them. This chain's CDR3 is CASSLATVQNTGELFF. The CDR3 DNA sequence: TGTGCCAGCAGCTTAGCGACAGTGCAGAACACCGGGGAGCTGTTTTTT.